Below, 18 T cell receptor beta chains from the same sample are listed, as sequenced in a study of shared clonotypes between healthy human individuals. TCRdb keeps only in-frame clones here, not all; method: immunoSEQ multiplex PCR. The data hold more than 2,000,000 clones, with more than 80% observed a single time. Sequencing was carried out using naive CD4+ T cells from PBMCs. Subset noted: CD45RA+ positively selected. These receptors originate from a young man in good health. Some clones in this sample may be carry-over from other donors' samples.

This clone occurred once. At one of its ends the junction is not consistent with the germline gene, which may arise from a read error. The chain uses TRBV29-1 and TRBJ2-1; D perhaps matches TRBD2 (5 bases). This CDR3 has 11 residues. Germline V CDR1 and CDR2: SQVTM, ANQGSEA. This chain's CDR3 is CSVKDEGEQFF. The CDR3 coding sequence is TGCAGCGTTAAAGATGAGGGTGAGCAGTTCTTC.

The CDR3 DNA reads as TGTGCCAGCAGACTACTGACTAGCGGGAGCCCCAGCCCCTACAATGAGCAGTTCTTC. Translating gives CASRLLTSGSPSPYNEQFF. This chain uses TRBV7-8 with TRBJ2-1, with 12 bases fitting TRBD2. There are 19 residues in the CDR3. V was clipped by 6 bases and J by 2 bases; unmatched bases: 14. Looked up from germline, CDR1 is SGHVS and CDR2 is FQNEAQ.

The rearrangement uses TRBV10-3 and TRBJ1-4, with no clear D. The CDR3 is 14 residues long. Germline V CDR1 and CDR2: ENHRY, SYGVKD. The V gene lost 6 bases and the J gene lost 6 bases, with 14 bases spanning the gap. The CDR3 sequence is CAIRESVDHEKLFF. Here the CDR3 DNA reads TGTGCCATCAGGGAATCGGTCGACCATGAAAAACTGTTTTTT.

The V call is TRBV30, the J call TRBJ2-2; 8 nucleotides line up with TRBD1. This CDR3 has 15 amino acids. CDR1 and CDR2 (germline): GTSNPN, SVGIG (reference sequence). Losses at the gene ends were 2 bases for V and 6 bases for J; bases not matched to a gene: 8. The CDR3 here is CAWSKDRERPGELFF. CDR3 DNA: TGTGCCTGGAGTAAGGACAGGGAACGTCCCGGGGAGCTGTTTTTT.

The chain couples TRBV5-8 to TRBJ1-3; no reliable D call. This CDR3 spans 13 amino acids. V was cut by 4 bases and J by 8 bases, with 13 bases left in between. Germline V gene lookup returns CDR1 SGHTS and CDR2 YDEGEE. The CDR3 sequence is CASSPILRYTIYF. The CDR3 region has the DNA TGTGCCAGCAGCCCCATCCTTAGATACACCATATATTTT.

V is TRBV7-2 and J is TRBJ2-3; 12 bases fit TRBD2. The CDR3 runs to 15 residues. Germline V gene data show CDR1 as SGHTA and CDR2 as FQGNSA. V gave up 5 bases and J gave up 5 bases; unmatched junction bases: 5. The CDR3 is CASSLLAGGRDTQYF. In nucleotides, the CDR3 is TGTGCCAGCAGCCTACTAGCGGGAGGCCGAGATACGCAGTATTTT.

The rearrangement uses TRBV4-2 and TRBJ2-7, with 7 bases that match TRBD1. With V trimmed by 1 base and J by 2 bases, 5 bases remained unmatched. CDR3 length: 15 amino acids. Germline CDR1 and CDR2: LGHNA and YNFKEQ. This CDR3 reads CASSQVAGGPYEQYF. The CDR3 nucleotides read TGTGCCAGCAGCCAAGTGGCAGGGGGACCCTACGAGCAGTACTTC.

The chain carries TRBV19 and TRBJ2-1; 11 bases are shared with TRBD2. With V trimmed by 10 bases and J by 0 bases, 11 bases remained unmatched. From germline, CDR1 is LNHDA and CDR2 SQIVND (reference sequence). The CDR3 contains 17 residues. The CDR3 here is CATALAGERSSYNEQFF. CDR3 DNA sequence: TGTGCCACCGCACTAGCGGGAGAGAGGAGCTCCTACAATGAGCAGTTCTTC.

The chain employs TRBV5-1 and TRBJ2-2; no clear D. With 0 bases removed from V and 4 bases from J, the gap between germline ends came to 13 bases. The CDR3 is 16 amino acids. Germline CDR1 reads SGHRS; CDR2 reads YFSETQ. The CDR3 nucleotides read TGCGCCAGCAGCTTGGGGGCAAGAGGATCCACCGGGGAGCTGTTTTTT. It specifies CASSLGARGSTGELFF.

This clone was counted a few times. This CDR3 is also generated by other DNA sequences in the sample. V and J are TRBV18 and TRBJ2-7, with 9 positions matching TRBD1. The germline CDR1 and CDR2 sequences are KGHSH and LQKENI. The trim removed 3 bases at V and 2 bases at J, leaving 2 bases unmatched. The CDR3 spans 14 residues. CDR3 coding DNA: TGTGCCAGCTCACCGGGACAGGGCCCCTACGAGCAGTACTTC. The encoded protein is CASSPGQGPYEQYF.

V usage is TRBV19 and J usage is TRBJ2-7; D perhaps matches TRBD1 (6 bases). The CDR3 has 15 residues. The V and J ends lost 3 bases and 3 bases respectively, with 15 bases between them. CDR1 and CDR2 from the germline V gene are LNHDA and SQIVND (reference sequence). The CDR3 sequence: CASSINPGESYEQYF. For the CDR3, the DNA is TGTGCCAGTAGTATCAACCCAGGGGAGAGCTACGAGCAGTACTTC.

This chain uses TRBV7-2 with TRBJ2-2; D may correspond to TRBD1 or TRBD2 (5 bases each). Germline V gene lookup returns CDR1 SGHTA and CDR2 FQGNSA. The CDR3 length is 16 residues. V dropped 3 bases and J dropped 3 bases, with 14 bases sitting between them. The CDR3, as DNA: TGTGCCAGCAGCTTTTTGTCAGGGAGCGACACCGGGGAGCTGTTTTTT. It yields the protein CASSFLSGSDTGELFF. Complete variable domain (other parts from reference TRBV7-2 and TRBJ2-2): GAGVSQSPSNKVTEKGKDVELRCDPISGHTALYWYRQSLGQGLEFLIYFQGNSAPDKSGLPSDRFSAERTGGSVSTLTIQRTQQEDSAVYLCASSFLSGSDTGELFFGEGSRLTVL.

CDR3 sequence: CASSPRRVPALAGGQETQYF. The CDR3 region has the DNA TGTGCCAGCAGCCCCCGCAGGGTGCCAGCCTTAGCGGGAGGACAAGAGACCCAGTACTTC. The chain employs TRBV28 and TRBJ2-5, with 10 nucleotides matching TRBD2. Germline lookup yields CDR1 MDHEN and CDR2 SYDVKM. Unmatched junction bases numbered 21, after V lost 6 bases and J lost 2 bases. The CDR3 consists of 20 residues.

As to this clone: The same CDR3 is also encoded by other DNA sequences in this sample. The chain combines TRBV7-3 with TRBJ2-5; 9 nucleotides line up with TRBD1. The CDR3 runs to 14 residues. Trimming at V came to 2 bases and at J to 4 bases, leaving 2 bases not matched to a gene. Germline V lookup: CDR1 SGHTA, CDR2 FQGTGA. CDR3 in DNA: TGTGCCAGCAGCTTAGCGGGACAGGGAGAGACCCAGTACTTC. The encoded protein is CASSLAGQGETQYF.

The chain recombines TRBV28 with TRBJ2-1; 9 nucleotides agree with TRBD2. The V segment lost 8 bases and the J segment 2 bases; nucleotides outside the gene matches: 4. Germline CDR1 MDHEN, CDR2 SYDVKM. The CDR3 covers 14 residues. In DNA, the CDR3 is TGTGCCAGCGGTGCGGGAGGGACCTACAATGAGCAGTTCTTC. It specifies CASGAGGTYNEQFF.

This chain links TRBV5-1 with TRBJ2-7; 7 bases align to TRBD1. Germline values: CDR1 SGHRS, CDR2 YFSETQ. The trim removed 6 bases at V and 5 bases at J, leaving 5 bases unmatched. This CDR3 is 12 amino acids long. The CDR3: CASTQQGHEQYF. As DNA, the CDR3 is TGCGCCAGCACCCAACAGGGGCACGAGCAGTACTTC.

This clone was recorded once. The chain combines TRBV5-5 with TRBJ1-4; TRBD1 is a possible D gene (6 bases). The CDR3 sequence is 15 residues long. V lost 4 bases and J 8 bases, leaving 18 bases between the germline ends. Looked up from germline, CDR1 is SGHKS and CDR2 is YYEKEE (reference sequence). The CDR3 spells CASSQVGGPREKLFF. For the CDR3, the DNA is TGTGCCAGCAGCCAGGTCGGGGGGCCGAGAGAAAAACTGTTTTTT.

The chain couples TRBV28 to TRBJ2-5; D ambiguous. The CDR3 has 12 amino acids. Between the trimmed V and J ends, which lost 6 bases and 5 bases, there was a span of 10 bases. Per the germline V gene, CDR1 is MDHEN and CDR2 is SYDVKM. The CDR3 is CASSERRETQYF. DNA of the CDR3: TGTGCCAGCAGCGAACGCCGGGAGACCCAGTACTTC.